The 27 T cell receptor beta chains reported below all come from one sample, sequenced in a study of T cells in Graves' hyperthyroidism and ophthalmopathy. Researchers took RNA transcripts and amplified the TCR beta CDR3 regions from them. The HTBI primer set was used in a first-round RT-PCR of the TCR CDR3. Each CDR3 protein is one row after TCRdb ran MiXCR on the multiplex PCR reads. The repertoire consists of some 560,000 distinct CDR3 sequences, with approximately 14% occurring once and the leading ten covering under 8%. Input material: blood. Source of these receptors: a woman aged 25 to 39 with Graves' hyperthyroidism.

This clonotype was found many times. The chain joins TRBV7-8 to TRBJ1-1; TRBD1 might be the D (5 bases). The CDR3 spans 13 residues. Deletions cut 6 bases from V and 2 bases from J, with 10 bases between. Germline V lookup: CDR1 SGHVS, CDR2 FQNEAQ. This CDR3 reads CASRSTGNTEAFF. The CDR3, as DNA: TGTGCCAGCAGATCCACAGGTAACACTGAAGCTTTCTTT.

This clonotype was recorded many times. The chain has TRBV27 and TRBJ2-5, with 8 bases identical to TRBD1. V shed 4 bases, J shed 2 bases, and the junction held 9 bases outside the gene matches. The CDR3 sequence is 16 residues long. Germline values: CDR1 MNHEY, CDR2 SMNVEV (reference sequence). The CDR3 DNA sequence: TGTGCCAGCAGTTCCTCGACAGGGGAAGTACAAGAGACCCAGTACTTC. Its protein product is CASSSSTGEVQETQYF.

J is TRBJ1-3 and V is TRBV6-1, with no clear D. The CDR3 totals 16 residues. Germline V gene data show CDR1 as MNHNS and CDR2 as SASEGT. V shed 5 bases and J shed 0 bases, with 14 bases lying between them. CDR3 coding DNA: TGTGCCAGCAGTCTACGGCCGACCTCCTCTGGAAACACCATATATTTT. Translation gives CASSLRPTSSGNTIYF.

In this sample, this clonotype turned up many times. The chain joins TRBV28 to TRBJ1-3; unclear D gene. The CDR3 contains 12 residues. Trimming took off 8 bases at V and 3 bases at J, with 8 bases between the two ends. Germline V CDR1 and CDR2: MDHEN, SYDVKM. The CDR3 DNA reads as TGTGCCAGCCGTGGGAATGGAAACACCATATATTTT. This encodes CASRGNGNTIYF.

This clonotype occurred many times. The chain couples TRBV28 to TRBJ1-6, with D perhaps TRBD1 (6 bases). Germline V CDR1 and CDR2: MDHEN, SYDVKM. This CDR3 is built from 14 residues. V dropped 6 bases and J dropped 8 bases, with 14 bases sitting between them. In nucleotides, the CDR3 is TGTGCCAGCAGCGGGGGCGGTAATTATTCACCCCTCCACTTT. This sequence encodes CASSGGGNYSPLHF.

V is TRBV4-3 and J is TRBJ2-2, with D unclear. The CDR3 consists of 16 residues. Germline assignment: CDR1 LGHNA and CDR2 YSLEER. The V end was cut by 5 bases, the J end by 4 bases, with 17 bases between. The CDR3 DNA reads TGCGCCAGCAGCGCGCGACTGGGAAGGAGCACCGGGGAGCTGTTTTTT. It yields the protein CASSARLGRSTGELFF.

This clonotype was counted ten times or more. The gene calls are TRBV9 and TRBJ2-1, with D possibly matching TRBD2 (6 bases). The CDR3 sequence is 15 residues long. V was trimmed by 2 bases and J by 6 bases, leaving 15 bases between them. The germline V gene has CDR1 SGDLS and CDR2 YYNGEE. CDR3 nucleotide sequence: TGTGCCAGCAGCGTTGGTAGCGGTATCTTCAATGAGCAGTTCTTC. This codes for CASSVGSGIFNEQFF.

In its sample, this clonotype was seen a few times. The chain employs TRBV4-1 and TRBJ2-7; 7 bases align to TRBD2. Germline lookup yields CDR1 MGHRA and CDR2 YSYEKL. Trimming at V came to 3 bases and at J to 2 bases, leaving 7 bases not matched to a gene. This CDR3 is 15 amino acids long. CDR3 in DNA: TGCGCCAGCAGCCATATCGGCGGGAGTGCCTACGAGCAGTACTTC. Its translation is CASSHIGGSAYEQYF.

This clonotype was found many times. The V and J genes are TRBV11-3 and TRBJ2-1, with TRBD2 identical over 9 bases. Per germline, CDR1 SGHNT and CDR2 YENEEA. V was clipped by 1 base and J by 3 bases; unmatched bases: 4. The CDR3 spans 16 residues. Here the CDR3 DNA reads TGTGCCAGCAGCTTAGGCGGGAGGGCCTTCTACAATGAGCAGTTCTTC. It is translated as CASSLGGRAFYNEQFF.

The chain is built from TRBV29-1 and TRBJ2-3; 7 nucleotides line up with TRBD2. The junction had 10 bases not matched to a gene; V was cut back by 4 bases and J by 6 bases. This CDR3 contains 14 residues. Germline-derived CDR1 and CDR2 are SQVTM and ANQGSEA. This CDR3 reads CSVVLWGGSDTQYF. The CDR3 DNA reads as TGCAGCGTTGTTTTATGGGGGGGATCTGATACGCAGTATTTT.

This clonotype was recorded many times. The V and J genes are TRBV29-1 and TRBJ2-5; 8 bases align to TRBD1. Germline V CDR1 and CDR2: SQVTM, ANQGSEA. The CDR3 has 11 amino acids. The V and J ends lost 7 bases and 4 bases, in that order; junction bases with no gene match: 2. The CDR3 spells CSGTGLETQYF. As DNA, the CDR3 is TGCAGCGGGACAGGGCTAGAGACCCAGTACTTC.

The table lists this clonotype with many counts. This chain uses TRBV20-1 with TRBJ2-3, with D uncertain. CDR1 and CDR2 (germline): DFQATT, SNEGSKA (reference sequence). V was trimmed by 0 bases and J by 3 bases, leaving 16 bases between them. This CDR3 spans 16 amino acids. This chain's CDR3 is CSARDKQFPGTDTQYF. In nucleotides, the CDR3 is TGCAGTGCTAGAGATAAGCAGTTCCCTGGGACAGATACGCAGTATTTT.

This clonotype was detected many times. The CDR3 nucleotides read TGTGCCAGCAGGAAGACGGGGGCGGAGGAGCAGTACTTC. It encodes CASRKTGAEEQYF. V and J are TRBV6-1 and TRBJ2-7; D might be TRBD1 or TRBD2, each matching 6 bases. Deletions cut 6 bases from V and 7 bases from J, with 16 bases between. The CDR3 contains 13 residues. Germline V gene lookup returns CDR1 MNHNS and CDR2 SASEGT.

V usage is TRBV5-1 and J usage is TRBJ2-7; 7 bases agree with TRBD1. Germline CDR1 is SGHRS and CDR2 is YFSETQ. This CDR3 contains 17 residues. V shed 1 base and J 2 bases; nucleotides not matched to a gene: 12. CDR3 sequence reads: CASSLFPGGVVPYEQYF. CDR3 DNA: TGCGCCAGCAGCTTGTTTCCAGGGGGTGTGGTGCCCTACGAGCAGTACTTC.

The CDR3: CASSPWTEIYGYTF. DNA for the CDR3: TGTGCCAGCAGCCCCTGGACAGAAATCTATGGCTACACCTTC. This chain uses TRBV7-9 with TRBJ1-2; D perhaps matches TRBD1 (6 bases). The V end lost 5 bases, the J end lost 4 bases, and 14 bases lay between the germline ends. The CDR3 sequence is 14 residues long. Germline loops: CDR1 SEHNR, CDR2 FQNEAQ (reference sequence).

This chain uses TRBV4-2 with TRBJ1-2; tentative D call: TRBD1 (5 bases). Germline values: CDR1 LGHNA, CDR2 YNFKEQ. This CDR3 spans 13 amino acids. Deletions cut 1 base from V and 7 bases from J, with 10 bases between. CDR3 sequence reads: CASSQGTPAGYTF. CDR3 DNA: TGTGCCAGCAGCCAAGGGACACCGGCTGGCTACACCTTC.

This clonotype came up a few times. The chain has TRBV3-1 and TRBJ1-1; weak D call: TRBD1 (6 bases). The length of the CDR3 is 13 residues. The germline V gene has CDR1 LGHDT and CDR2 YNNKEL (reference sequence). Between the trimmed V and J ends, which lost 4 bases and 3 bases, there was a span of 9 bases. CDR3 amino acids: CASSRYRDTEAFF. The CDR3 region has the DNA TGTGCCAGCAGCCGGTACAGGGACACTGAAGCTTTCTTT.

This clonotype has a count of ten or more. V is TRBV7-9 and J is TRBJ2-1; D remains ambiguous. Germline CDR1 is SEHNR and CDR2 is FQNEAQ (reference sequence). V was pared by 4 bases and J by 5 bases, with 6 bases between. The CDR3 is 12 amino acids. The CDR3 sequence is CASSSRDNEQFF. Here the CDR3 DNA reads TGTGCCAGCAGCTCCCGGGACAATGAGCAGTTCTTC.

The J gene is TRBJ2-6, the V gene TRBV20-1; D uncertain. Per the germline V gene, CDR1 is DFQATT and CDR2 is SNEGSKA (reference sequence). The CDR3 is made up of 19 amino acids. Trimming took 1 base from V and 0 from J, leaving 19 bases between them. The CDR3 sequence: CSARALARRTSSGANVLTF. The CDR3 nucleotides read TGCAGTGCTAGAGCTCTCGCCAGGCGCACCAGCTCTGGGGCCAACGTCCTGACTTTC.

This clonotype was seen many times. This chain links TRBV27 with TRBJ2-3; 11 bases line up with TRBD2. Germline CDR1 MNHEY, CDR2 SMNVEV (reference sequence). J gave up 2 bases and V 6 bases, and 4 bases lay outside the gene matches. This CDR3 is 15 amino acids long. CDR3 sequence (DNA): TGTGCCAGCAGCGTAGCGGGAGGGAACACAGATACGCAGTATTTT. This codes for CASSVAGGNTDTQYF.

V gene TRBV19 combines with J gene TRBJ1-6, with D perhaps TRBD1 (5 bases). This CDR3 region has 14 residues. Trimming cost V 6 bases and J 7 bases, with 13 bases left between them. Germline V gene lookup returns CDR1 LNHDA and CDR2 SQIVND (reference sequence). The CDR3 is CASRSGRQNSPLHF. The CDR3 nucleotides read TGTGCCAGTAGATCGGGACGGCAGAATTCACCCCTCCACTTT.

V is TRBV27 and J is TRBJ2-5; D is unclear. The germline gives CDR1 MNHEY, CDR2 SMNVEV (reference sequence). The V gene lost 3 bases and the J gene lost 0 bases, with 8 bases spanning the gap. The CDR3 extends over 14 amino acids. The DNA for the CDR3 is TGTGCCAGCAGTTTCACCCGGGACCAAGAGACCCAGTACTTC. It translates to CASSFTRDQETQYF.

The J gene is TRBJ2-5, the V gene TRBV11-2, with 7 bases matching TRBD2. The CDR3 is 15 residues long. Trimming removed 2 bases from V and 5 bases from J; junction bases left unmatched: 8. Germline loops: CDR1 SGHAT, CDR2 FQNNGV. CDR3 loop: CASSLRSGGWETQYF. The CDR3 DNA reads TGTGCCAGCAGCTTAAGGTCGGGGGGATGGGAGACCCAGTACTTC.

This clonotype was counted many times. The chain uses TRBV12-3 or TRBV12-4 and TRBJ1-1; no clear D gene. The CDR3 is 17 residues long. Trimming took 2 bases from V and 0 from J, leaving 16 bases between them. CDR3 in DNA: TGTGCCAGCAGTTTAAGATTGGCTGACTGGATGAACACTGAAGCTTTCTTT. It encodes CASSLRLADWMNTEAFF.

This clonotype has ten or more counts. J is TRBJ1-2 and V is TRBV20-1; D remains unclear. The CDR3 has 15 amino acids. V was clipped by 0 bases and J by 2 bases, with 13 bases between them. Per germline, CDR1 DFQATT and CDR2 SNEGSKA (reference sequence). The CDR3 reads CSAREKPISNYGYTF. CDR3 in DNA: TGCAGTGCTAGAGAGAAACCGATATCCAACTATGGCTACACCTTC.

This clonotype was observed many times. This chain joins TRBV2 and TRBJ2-7; possibly TRBD1 for D (5 bases). The CDR3 contains 15 residues. V lost 5 bases and J 3 bases, leaving 17 bases between the germline ends. The germline gives CDR1 SNHLY, CDR2 FYNNEI. The CDR3 here is CASSKQATSVYEQYF. CDR3 DNA: TGTGCCAGCAGTAAACAGGCGACCTCCGTCTACGAGCAGTACTTC.

This clonotype showed up just once. One base away lies a much larger clone, so this may be a sequencing read error. V usage is TRBV20-1 and J usage is TRBJ2-2, with D perhaps TRBD1 (6 bases). The CDR3 length is 15 residues. The germline V gene encodes CDR1 DFQATT and CDR2 SNEGSKA (reference sequence). Trimming cost V 0 bases and J 9 bases, with 17 bases left between them. The CDR3 sequence: CSARDGNRAAWELFF. The CDR3 DNA follows: TGCAGTGCTAGAGATGGTAACAGGGCGGCTTGGGAGCTGTTTTTT.